This T cell receptor (beta chain) is from a study of graft-versus-host responses after intestinal transplantation. About the research overall: Each patient got anti-thymocyte globulin induction, then tacrolimus and steroids for three to four years. Broader study findings: The study associated peak circulating GvH clone levels with early post-transplant HvG declines. Among recipient marrow samples, GvH clones were found; some appeared first in ileum or blood.

About this clone itself: What it binds is unknown.

The length of the CDR3 is 15 residues. Per germline, CDR1 SNHLY and CDR2 FYNNEI. Trimming left V 2 bases short and J 4 bases short, with 13 bases between. Data came from immunoSEQ multiplex PCR; TCRdb stores just in-frame clones and leaves some out. The sample contains roughly 100,000 clones, about nine tenths of which appear only once. The V and J genes are TRBV2 and TRBJ2-3, with D perhaps matching TRBD2 (5 bases). This sequence was found in a human donor who was the organ donor for an intestinal transplant. Sample: unstimulated CD4+ T cells sorted from spleen or lymph node cells, taken before transplant. CDR3 region: CASSETGVEADTQYF. CDR3 coding DNA: TGTGCCAGCAGTGAAACCGGGGTGGAGGCAGATACGCAGTATTTT.